The 28 T cell receptor beta chains below all came from one sample that was sequenced in a study of blood T cells in healthy people across ages (dated by TCRdb to the mid-2010s). Library preparation used 5' RACE. The sequencer listed for this sample is Illumina HiSeq 2500. The second PCR ran for roughly 6 to 11 cycles and used a J-beta primer mix along with a sample-barcoded 5' primer. TCRdb cleaned the public reads at Q25 with fastp, built clones with MiXCR and kept in-frame beta chains. Identical CDR3 proteins give one entry, which carries the most common genes and DNA. This sample has roughly 1,700,000 distinct CDR3 sequences in its table, and approximately 30% of those were observed once. The ten biggest clones cover 7.7% of the sample. The sequenced material came from blood. The source is a woman in her thirties in good health.

The rearrangement links TRBV5-1 to TRBJ2-3, with D perhaps matching TRBD1 (5 bases). Germline V lookup: CDR1 SGHRS, CDR2 YFSETQ. The ends were cut back, 3 bases at V and 6 bases at J, with 11 bases in the middle. CDR3 size: 13 residues. The CDR3 coding sequence is TGCGCCAGCAGCTGGGGCGTGGCGGATACGCAGTATTTT. Protein product: CASSWGVADTQYF.

This clonotype has ten or more counts. This chain links TRBV7-3 with TRBJ1-5; perhaps TRBD1 as D (6 bases). This CDR3 spans 13 amino acids. Trimming removed 4 bases from V and 7 bases from J, with 11 bases in between. Germline V gene lookup returns CDR1 SGHTA and CDR2 FQGTGA. DNA for the CDR3: TGTGCCAGCAGCTCGACCAGGGGACAGCCCCAGCATTTT. Translation: CASSSTRGQPQHF. Full variable domain (remainder filled in from reference TRBV7-3 and TRBJ1-5): GAGVSQTPSNKVTEKGKYVELRCDPISGHTALYWYRQSLGQGPEFLIYFQGTGAADDSGLPNDRFFAVRPEGSVSTLKIQRTERGDSAVYLCASSSTRGQPQHFGDGTRLSIL.

Points on this clonotype: This may come from a read error, since a much larger clone is one base off. V is TRBV9 and J is TRBJ2-1, with D tentatively TRBD2 (5 bases). Germline-derived CDR1 and CDR2 are SGDLS and YYNGEE. CDR3 length: 14 amino acids. V lost 4 bases to trimming and J lost 10 bases, with 18 bases between them. CDR3 in DNA: TGTGCCAGCAGCAGTCTAGCTGCCCCCAACGAGCAGTTCTTC. Its protein product is CASSSLAAPNEQFF.

This clonotype has just a few counts. The junction departs from germline at one end; a sequencing error may be responsible. V and J are TRBV4-3 and TRBJ2-7; 9 bases map to TRBD2. The CDR3 has 17 amino acids. Per germline, CDR1 LGHNA and CDR2 YSLEER. CDR3 protein: CASGQVAAGGTSYEQYF. CDR3 bases: TGCGCCAGCGGCCAAGTGGCAGCGGGGGGTACCTCCTACGAGCAGTACTTC.

This clonotype was found many times. CDR3 region: CASSSGQYYGYTF. The CDR3 region has the DNA TGTGCCAGCAGCTCTGGACAGTACTATGGCTACACCTTC. The rearrangement uses TRBV7-2 and TRBJ1-2; D may be TRBD1 (6 bases). V was clipped by 4 bases and J by 3 bases, with 9 bases between them. The CDR3 totals 13 residues. The germline V gene has CDR1 SGHTA and CDR2 FQGNSA. Based on the CDR3 plus reference TRBV7-2 and TRBJ1-2, the full variable domain is GAGVSQSPSNKVTEKGKDVELRCDPISGHTALYWYRQSLGQGLEFLIYFQGNSAPDKSGLPSDRFSAERTGGSVSTLTIQRTQQEDSAVYLCASSSGQYYGYTFGSGTRLTVV.

This clonotype was detected only a few times. This chain links TRBV5-1 with TRBJ1-2, with D maybe TRBD1 (6 bases). Germline V gene sequence: CDR1 SGHRS, CDR2 YFSETQ. The CDR3 contains 14 residues. V lost 4 bases, J lost 2 bases, and 12 bases lay in between. The chain's CDR3 is CASSPEGHNYGYTF. CDR3 DNA: TGCGCCAGCAGCCCGGAGGGACACAACTATGGCTACACCTTC. The complete variable domain, with remaining parts taken from reference TRBV5-1 and TRBJ1-2, reads KAGVTQTPRYLIKTRGQQVTLSCSPISGHRSVSWYQQTPGQGLQFLFEYFSETQRNKGNFPGRFSGRQFSNSRSEMNVSTLELGDSALYLCASSPEGHNYGYTFGSGTRLTVV.

This clonotype was observed a few times. This sequence joins TRBV28 and TRBJ2-1; TRBD2 agrees at 9 bases. The CDR3 consists of 13 residues. The V gene's germline CDR1 is MDHEN and CDR2 SYDVKM. Losses at the gene ends were 8 bases for V and 8 bases for J; bases not matched to a gene: 7. The CDR3 region is CASGGGAPYEQFF. In DNA form, the CDR3 reads TGTGCCAGCGGCGGGGGGGCGCCTTATGAGCAGTTCTTC.

This clonotype was found a few times. The chain combines TRBV7-2 with TRBJ2-1; 12 nucleotides line up with TRBD2. Germline V CDR1 and CDR2: SGHTA, FQGNSA. The CDR3 length is 15 residues. V was pared by 4 bases and J by 6 bases, with 4 bases of the junction left unmatched. CDR3 nucleotides: TGTGCCAGCAGCTGGCCTAGCGGGAGGGGCAATGAGCAGTTCTTC. Translated, it gives CASSWPSGRGNEQFF.

The chain employs TRBV6-6 and TRBJ2-1; D is undetermined. The CDR3 spans 15 residues. V lost 5 bases and J 4 bases, leaving 15 bases between the germline ends. Germline V lookup: CDR1 MNHNY, CDR2 SVGAGI (reference sequence). In DNA, the CDR3 is TGTGCCAGCAGTGACGCCCTAGTGGGGTACAATGAGCAGTTCTTC. This translates into CASSDALVGYNEQFF.

The V call is TRBV5-1, the J call TRBJ2-5, with 7 positions matching TRBD1. V shed 4 bases, J shed 2 bases, and the junction held 8 bases outside the gene matches. CDR1 and CDR2 (germline): SGHRS, YFSETQ. The CDR3 has 15 amino acids. CDR3 loop: CASSRTGLGQETQYF. Written as DNA, the CDR3 is TGCGCCAGCAGCAGGACAGGCCTTGGACAAGAGACCCAGTACTTC. The variable domain in full, completed from reference TRBV5-1 and TRBJ2-5, reads KAGVTQTPRYLIKTRGQQVTLSCSPISGHRSVSWYQQTPGQGLQFLFEYFSETQRNKGNFPGRFSGRQFSNSRSEMNVSTLELGDSALYLCASSRTGLGQETQYFGPGTRLLVL.

The rearrangement uses TRBV27 and TRBJ2-7; D might be TRBD2 (5 bases). This CDR3 has 14 amino acids. V was trimmed by 1 base and J by 7 bases, leaving 14 bases between them. Germline loops: CDR1 MNHEY, CDR2 SMNVEV (reference sequence). CDR3 sequence (DNA): TGTGCCAGCAGTTTATTGACAAAAGAGGGTGAGCAGTACTTC. It encodes CASSLLTKEGEQYF.

This clonotype was observed many times. The chain joins TRBV29-1 to TRBJ2-1, with TRBD2 matching 8 bases. The CDR3 consists of 16 residues. Germline V gene lookup returns CDR1 SQVTM and CDR2 ANQGSEA. After removal of 6 bases from V and 1 base from J, the junction contained 11 bases not matched to a gene. The CDR3 sequence: CSVPEGVAGSYNEQFF. CDR3 bases: TGCAGCGTCCCCGAAGGTGTAGCGGGATCCTACAATGAGCAGTTCTTC.

This chain connects TRBV7-2 to TRBJ1-1; D gene uncertain. Germline V lookup: CDR1 SGHTA, CDR2 FQGNSA. The CDR3 runs to 14 residues. V lost 5 bases and J lost 4, with 14 bases in between. This CDR3 is CASSKEAWGTEAFF. As DNA, the CDR3 is TGTGCCAGCAGCAAAGAGGCGTGGGGCACTGAAGCTTTCTTT.

This clonotype was seen many times. CDR3 nucleotides: TGTGCCAGCAGCGAGAGGACAGGCTTGGGCTACGAGCAGTACTTC. This encodes CASSERTGLGYEQYF. The V and J genes are TRBV9 and TRBJ2-7, with TRBD1 matching over 7 bases. The CDR3 sequence is 15 residues long. Germline CDR1 reads SGDLS; CDR2 reads YYNGEE. The V segment lost 3 bases and the J segment 3 bases; nucleotides outside the gene matches: 9.

This clonotype was seen repeatedly, ten times or more. CDR3 sequence: CSAQGTGEQYF. As DNA, the CDR3 is TGCAGTGCCCAAGGAACGGGCGAGCAGTACTTC. The chain has TRBV20-1 and TRBJ2-4; D unresolved. The end of the DNA fits TRBJ2-7 better, so the J call may be wrong. Germline V gives CDR1 DFQATT, CDR2 SNEGSKA (reference sequence). This CDR3 has 11 residues.

The rearrangement uses TRBV27 and TRBJ2-5; weak D call: TRBD2 (6 bases). The J call is uncertain, as TRBJ2-7 better fits the DNA end. Germline V lookup: CDR1 MNHEY, CDR2 SMNVEV (reference sequence). This CDR3 region has 15 residues. The CDR3: CASSLAGRRWSEQYF. The CDR3 nucleotides are TGTGCCAGCAGTTTAGCGGGACGTCGTTGGTCCGAGCAGTACTTC.

Only a few counts were recorded for this clonotype. V gene TRBV6-2 or TRBV6-3 combines with J gene TRBJ2-5; the match to TRBD1 covers 7 bases. J lost 4 bases, V lost 6 bases, and 5 bases had no gene match. This CDR3 region has 13 residues. Germline CDR1 MNHEY, CDR2 SVGEGT. The CDR3 reads CASRDRTGETQYF. The DNA of the CDR3 is TGTGCCAGCAGGGATCGGACAGGAGAGACCCAGTACTTC.

This clonotype was recorded once. V usage is TRBV7-6 and J usage is TRBJ1-6; a possible D gene is TRBD1 (5 bases). The germline V gene encodes CDR1 SGHVS and CDR2 FNYEAQ. V was clipped by 5 bases and J by 5 bases, with 13 bases between them. CDR3 length: 15 amino acids. In nucleotides, the CDR3 is TGTGCCAGCAGCCCGGGACGGGGAGATAATTCACCCCTCCACTTT. Residues: CASSPGRGDNSPLHF. Full variable domain (remainder filled in from reference TRBV7-6 and TRBJ1-6): GAGVSQSPRYKVTKRGQDVALRCDPISGHVSLYWYRQALGQGPEFLTYFNYEAQQDKSGLPNDRFSAERPEGSISTLTIQRTEQRDSAMYRCASSPGRGDNSPLHFGNGTRLTVT.

The chain joins TRBV5-1 to TRBJ2-5; 11 bases match TRBD1. Germline CDR1 and CDR2: SGHRS and YFSETQ. This CDR3 contains 15 residues. V dropped 7 bases and J dropped 3; count of bases not matched to a gene: 8. Here the CDR3 reads CASVSGGQGEETQYF. CDR3 DNA sequence: TGCGCCAGCGTATCAGGGGGACAGGGGGAAGAGACCCAGTACTTC. The full variable domain, completed using reference TRBV5-1 and TRBJ2-5, is KAGVTQTPRYLIKTRGQQVTLSCSPISGHRSVSWYQQTPGQGLQFLFEYFSETQRNKGNFPGRFSGRQFSNSRSEMNVSTLELGDSALYLCASVSGGQGEETQYFGPGTRLLVL.

This chain links TRBV7-2 with TRBJ2-5; 7 positions agree with TRBD2. Trimming at V came to 0 bases and at J to 10 bases, leaving 8 bases not matched to a gene. The length of the CDR3 is 14 residues. Looked up from germline, CDR1 is SGHTA and CDR2 is FQGNSA. The DNA of the CDR3 is TGTGCCAGCAGCTTAGCGGGAGGGCAGAGGTACCAGTACTTC. Its translation: CASSLAGGQRYQYF.

This clonotype has more than one count but fewer than ten. The V gene is TRBV2, the J gene TRBJ2-7, with 10 nucleotides matching TRBD2. V shed 6 bases and J 6 bases; nucleotides not matched to a gene: 8. CDR3 size: 14 residues. In germline, CDR1 is SNHLY, CDR2 FYNNEI. CDR3 DNA: TGTGCCAGCAGAATGGGAGCGGGGGGGAGCGAGCAGTACTTC. It translates to CASRMGAGGSEQYF.

This clonotype was counted at least ten times. The chain carries TRBV29-1 and TRBJ2-5; a possible D gene is TRBD1 (6 bases). CDR1 SQVTM and CDR2 ANQGSEA come from the germline V gene. V gave up 7 bases and J gave up 4 bases, with 13 bases separating them. The CDR3 spans 12 residues. The DNA of the CDR3 is TGCAGCGATACAGGGTTGGGAGAGACCCAGTACTTC. Translating it yields CSDTGLGETQYF.

V and J are TRBV30 and TRBJ2-2, with a weak D call TRBD2 (5 bases). Trimming shortened V by 0 bases and J by 1 base, and 15 bases separated the two germline ends. Germline loops: CDR1 GTSNPN, CDR2 SVGIG (reference sequence). CDR3 length: 17 amino acids. The DNA of the CDR3 is TGTGCCTGGAGTGTCCGGAGACTATCGGAGAACACCGGGGAGCTGTTTTTT. It translates to CAWSVRRLSENTGELFF.

This clonotype was detected only a few times. The chain has TRBV6-5 and TRBJ2-5; a possible D gene is TRBD2 (6 bases). Looked up from germline, CDR1 is MNHEY and CDR2 is SVGAGI. The CDR3 loop spans 15 amino acids. Trimming took off 3 bases at V and 4 bases at J, with 15 bases between the two ends. CDR3 sequence reads: CASSYGSGRRETQYF. The CDR3 DNA reads TGTGCCAGCAGTTATGGGAGCGGGCGGAGAGAGACCCAGTACTTC.

This clonotype was recorded at least ten times. This chain joins TRBV20-1 and TRBJ2-7, with D hard to call. This CDR3 has 12 amino acids. Germline CDR1 DFQATT, CDR2 SNEGSKA (reference sequence). V was shortened by 2 bases and J by 2 bases, with 7 bases between the two germline ends. The CDR3 nucleotides are TGCAGTGCTAGACTTGGGACCTACGAGCAGTACTTC. This sequence encodes CSARLGTYEQYF.

This clonotype was counted only a few times. The chain links TRBV29-1 to TRBJ1-4; no definite D call. Per the germline V gene, CDR1 is SQVTM and CDR2 is ANQGSEA. The V and J ends lost 7 bases and 2 bases respectively, with 11 bases between them. The CDR3 spans 13 residues. CDR3 region: CSALGDTNEKLFF. The CDR3 nucleotides are TGCAGCGCCCTCGGGGATACTAATGAAAAACTGTTTTTT.

Ten or more counts support this clonotype. The gene calls are TRBV6-5 and TRBJ2-5; D might be TRBD1 (6 bases). Trimming took off 8 bases at V and 1 base at J, with 17 bases between the two ends. CDR1 and CDR2 from the germline V gene are MNHEY and SVGAGI. This CDR3 contains 15 residues. The chain's CDR3 is CASGTHRVGQETQYF. CDR3 in DNA: TGTGCCAGCGGAACCCACAGGGTAGGCCAAGAGACCCAGTACTTC.

The rearrangement uses TRBV20-1 and TRBJ1-6; possible D gene TRBD1, 6 bases. This CDR3 region has 14 residues. The germline CDR1 and CDR2 sequences are DFQATT and SNEGSKA (reference sequence). With 3 bases removed from V and 6 bases from J, the gap between germline ends came to 12 bases. CDR3 nucleotide sequence: TGCAGTGCTAGCGACAGGTGGCTTAATTCACCCCTCCACTTT. Translating gives CSASDRWLNSPLHF.